A selection of T cell receptor beta chains follows, all from one sample in a study of T cells after yellow fever vaccination. One entry per CDR3 protein results from TCRdb running MiXCR on the 5' RACE reads. The sample carries about 74,000 distinct CDR3 sequences, roughly 6.9% recorded once. The specimen comprised CD8+ T cells sorted from PBMCs, sampled about 5 days after the first yellow fever vaccination. The receptors derive from a man younger than 35 who received the YFV17D yellow fever vaccine. Each CDR3 is given with its conserved first and last residue. The D gene is left open where the match is weak. Expanded clones are given a class, and other clones once, few, many or no size at all.

TRBJ2-3	TRBD2	few	TRBV27	CASSLYPTSGDTQYF	TGTGCCAGCAGTTTATACCCCACTAGCGGGGATACGCAGTATTTT
TRBJ1-1	.	.	TRBV4-2	CASSRGGDTEAFF	TGTGCCAGCAGTCGAGGGGGGGACACTGAAGCTTTCTTT
TRBJ2-3	TRBD2	.	TRBV4-1	CASSPQWRGREDTQYF	TGCGCCAGCAGCCCCCAATGGCGGGGGAGGGAAGATACGCAGTATTTT
TRBJ2-2	.	.	TRBV19	CASKGTVNTGELFF	TGTGCCAGTAAGGGGACGGTGAACACCGGGGAGCTGTTTTTT
TRBJ2-3	TRBD2	once	TRBV3-1	CASCGFGGEGSPTDTQYF	TGTGCCTCCTGCGGGTTTGGTGGGGAGGGATCACCCACAGATACGCAGTATTTT
TRBJ2-1	.	many	TRBV7-9	CASSPGTLYNEQFF	TGTGCCAGCAGCCCCGGGACGTTGTACAATGAGCAGTTCTTC
TRBJ2-2	.	many	TRBV7-9	CASSLEGGELFF	TGTGCCAGCAGCTTAGAAGGCGGGGAGCTGTTTTTT
TRBJ1-2	.	.	TRBV6-5	CASSYRGLRYGYTF	TGTGCCAGCAGTTACCGAGGACTTCGGTATGGCTACACCTTC
TRBJ2-7	TRBD2	few	TRBV19	CASSFGTSGIHSYEQYF	TGTGCCAGTAGTTTCGGGACTAGCGGCATTCATTCCTACGAGCAGTACTTC
TRBJ2-2	TRBD2	few	TRBV3-1	CASSTPSGEPFFF	TGTGCCAGCAGCACTCCTAGCGGGGAGCCTTTTTTTTTT
TRBJ2-2	.	many	TRBV12-3/TRBV12-4	CASSFGGPGELFF	TGTGCCAGCAGTTTTGGCGGACCAGGGGAGCTGTTTTTT
TRBJ1-4	.	many	TRBV12-3/TRBV12-4	CASRVGGNEKLFF	TGTGCCAGCAGGGTGGGAGGGAATGAAAAACTGTTTTTT
TRBJ2-1	.	.	TRBV29-1	CSVEGIYNEQFF	TGCAGCGTTGAAGGCATTTACAATGAGCAGTTCTTC
TRBJ1-1	TRBD1	many	TRBV7-9	CASSPDRGYTEAFF	TGTGCCAGCAGCCCAGACAGGGGTTACACTGAAGCTTTCTTT
TRBJ2-3	TRBD1	.	TRBV12-3/TRBV12-4	CASSVDRNLGTQYF	TGTGCCAGCAGTGTGGACAGGAACTTGGGTACGCAGTATTTT
TRBJ1-4	.	.	TRBV7-2	CASSLVEATNEKLFF	TGTGCCAGCAGCTTAGTGGAGGCAACTAATGAAAAACTGTTTTTT
TRBJ2-5	TRBD2	.	TRBV7-2	CASSLERLARETQYF	TGTGCCAGCAGCTTAGAAAGACTAGCCCGAGAGACCCAGTACTTC
TRBJ2-1	TRBD1	few	TRBV7-6	CASSSGTGNEQFF	TGTGCCAGCAGCTCTGGGACAGGGAATGAGCAGTTCTTC
TRBJ1-5	.	many	TRBV6-5	CASRSDPGGGSNQPQHF	TGTGCCAGCAGATCAGACCCTGGAGGCGGTAGCAATCAGCCCCAGCATTTT
TRBJ2-4	.	many	TRBV9	CASSGAKNIQYF	TGTGCCAGCAGCGGAGCCAAAAACATTCAGTACTTC
TRBJ1-2	.	few	TRBV9	CASSVEPFSDGYTF	TGTGCCAGCAGCGTAGAGCCGTTCTCGGATGGCTACACCTTC
TRBJ2-3	.	few	TRBV7-8	CASSPPNSDTQYF	TGTGCCAGCAGCCCCCCGAATTCAGATACGCAGTATTTT
TRBJ2-2	TRBD2	.	TRBV7-2	CASSFASGGFSGELFF	TGTGCCAGCAGCTTCGCTAGCGGGGGGTTTTCCGGGGAGCTGTTTTTT
TRBJ2-7	.	few	TRBV7-9	CASLRQGNEQYF	TGTGCCAGCTTACGGCAGGGCAACGAGCAGTACTTC
TRBJ2-1	TRBD1	few	TRBV29-1	CSVPGQRINEQFF	TGCAGCGTTCCGGGACAGAGAATCAATGAGCAGTTCTTC
TRBJ2-6	.	.	TRBV4-1	CASSQVSPISGANVLTF	TGCGCCAGCAGCCAAGTCAGCCCGATCTCTGGGGCCAACGTCCTGACTTTC
TRBJ2-5	TRBD2	.	TRBV4-3	CASSQEFAGGPETQYF	TGCGCCAGCAGCCAAGAGTTCGCGGGGGGGCCAGAGACCCAGTACTTC
TRBJ1-2	TRBD1	many	TRBV4-1	CASSQGQGAGYGYTF	TGCGCCAGCAGCCAAGGACAGGGGGCCGGGTATGGCTACACCTTC
TRBJ2-5	TRBD2	many	TRBV5-6	CASSAPLAGGTETQYF	TGTGCCAGCAGCGCACCACTAGCGGGGGGGACGGAGACCCAGTACTTC
TRBJ1-1	TRBD1	many	TRBV28	CASSFPGTGVSEAFF	TGTGCCAGCAGTTTTCCCGGGACAGGGGTGTCTGAAGCTTTCTTT
TRBJ1-1	TRBD1	few	TRBV3-1	CASSQDPDRGQRGAFF	TGTGCCAGCAGCCAAGATCCGGACAGGGGGCAACGAGGAGCTTTCTTT
TRBJ2-1	.	.	TRBV6-5	CASSYSDYYNEQFF	TGTGCCAGCAGTTACTCGGACTATTACAATGAGCAGTTCTTC
TRBJ2-3	.	.	TRBV9	CASSVAGDPDTQYF	TGTGCCAGCAGCGTAGCAGGGGACCCAGATACGCAGTATTTT
TRBJ2-3	.	.	TRBV29-1	CSVATRDTDTQYF	TGCAGCGTTGCGACAAGGGACACAGATACGCAGTATTTT
TRBJ1-3	TRBD1	many	TRBV20-1	CSARDRASGNTIYF	TGCAGTGCTCGTGACAGGGCCTCTGGAAACACCATATATTTT
TRBJ2-3	TRBD2	many	TRBV9	CASSVGGGGTDTQYF	TGTGCCAGCAGCGTAGGTGGCGGGGGGACAGATACGCAGTATTTT
TRBJ2-2	.	many	TRBV6-2/TRBV6-3	CASSYGTPINTGELFF	TGTGCCAGCAGTTACGGGACCCCGATAAACACCGGGGAGCTGTTTTTT
TRBJ2-2	.	.	TRBV4-1	CASSQGEGTGELFF	TGCGCCAGCAGCCAGGGCGAGGGGACCGGGGAGCTGTTTTTT
TRBJ2-5	.	.	TRBV7-6	CASSFLGETQYF	TGTGCCAGCAGCTTCCTAGGGGAGACCCAGTACTTC
TRBJ2-7	.	few	TRBV9	CASSVDGGSSYEQYF	TGTGCCAGCAGCGTAGATGGTGGCAGCTCCTACGAGCAGTACTTC
TRBJ2-7	.	many	TRBV6-5	CASSYYPRFYEQYF	TGTGCCAGCAGTTACTACCCACGCTTCTACGAGCAGTACTTC
TRBJ2-4	.	few	TRBV7-3	CASSLEGTAGNIQYF	TGTGCCAGCAGCTTGGAAGGGACCGCCGGAAACATTCAGTACTTC
TRBJ2-7	.	many	TRBV9	CASGPNSYEQYF	TGTGCCAGCGGACCTAACTCCTACGAGCAGTACTTC
TRBJ2-3	.	.	TRBV6-2/TRBV6-3	CASSHEYSTDTQYF	TGTGCCAGCAGTCATGAATATAGCACAGATACGCAGTATTTT
TRBJ2-3	.	few	TRBV19	CASTPTSMRVDTQYF	TGTGCCAGTACCCCGACTAGTATGCGCGTGGATACGCAGTATTTT
TRBJ2-3	.	.	TRBV12-3/TRBV12-4	CASSSDTQYF	TGTGCCAGCAGTTCCGATACGCAGTATTTT
TRBJ1-6	.	many	TRBV27	CASSLTRDMGSPLHF	TGTGCCAGCAGTCTAACCCGGGACATGGGTTCACCCCTCCACTTT
TRBJ2-2	.	few	TRBV4-1	CASSQDTGRELFF	TGCGCCAGCAGCCAAGATACTGGCAGGGAGCTGTTTTTT
TRBJ2-3	.	.	TRBV4-3	CASSQDPPGSTDTQYF	TGCGCCAGCAGCCAAGATCCACCAGGAAGCACAGATACGCAGTATTTT
TRBJ1-5	.	many	TRBV12-3/TRBV12-4	CASSLGGPQPQHF	TGTGCCAGCAGTTTGGGGGGGCCCCAGCCCCAGCATTTT
TRBJ2-2	.	few	TRBV13	CASSHKTLLMGGELFF	TGTGCCAGCAGCCACAAGACTCTTCTAATGGGCGGGGAGCTGTTTTTT
TRBJ2-1	.	.	TRBV7-2	CASSFGALEQFF	TGTGCCAGCAGCTTCGGGGCACTCGAGCAGTTCTTC
TRBJ2-7	.	.	TRBV19	CASSLRGNYEQYF	TGTGCCAGTAGCCTAAGAGGGAACTACGAGCAGTACTTC
TRBJ2-3	TRBD1	many	TRBV11-1	CASSSWTRGQGIDLTDTQYF	TGTGCCAGCAGCTCATGGACCCGGGGACAGGGGATTGACCTCACAGATACGCAGTATTTT
TRBJ2-3	.	many	TRBV7-8	CASSLSGGLGTQYF	TGTGCCAGCAGCTTAAGTGGGGGTCTAGGCACGCAGTATTTT
TRBJ1-2	.	few	TRBV7-6	CASSPTRQGPRYGYTF	TGTGCCAGCAGCCCGACGCGGCAGGGTCCAAGATATGGCTACACCTTC
TRBJ2-2	.	many	TRBV4-1	CASSPSGGGQGQAGELFF	TGCGCCAGCAGCCCCTCAGGAGGGGGGCAGGGGCAGGCCGGGGAGCTGTTTTTT
TRBJ2-7	TRBD2	few	TRBV20-1	CSARDRSGGAYEQYF	TGCAGTGCTAGAGATCGGAGCGGGGGGGCCTACGAGCAGTACTTC
TRBJ2-2	TRBD2	few	TRBV3-1	CASSQGDGGAWNTGELFF	TGTGCCAGCAGCCAAGGGGACGGGGGGGCCTGGAACACCGGGGAGCTGTTTTTT